The 29 T cell receptor beta chains reported below all come from one sample, sequenced in a study of preoperative IRX-2 immunotherapy in early breast cancer. Treatment: preoperative locoregional IRX-2 cytokine immunotherapy. TCRdb's copy holds only in-frame clones and misses some; the assay was immunoSEQ multiplex PCR. The table lists more than 30,000 clones, nearly 90% of them singletons. The sequencing used tumor tissue, collected after IRX-2 immunotherapy. The source of these receptors is a human donor with breast cancer.

The count of this clone is one. The V and J genes are TRBV7-6 and TRBJ2-3, with TRBD2 matching over 8 bases. Trimming at V came to 1 base and at J to 4 bases, leaving 10 bases not matched to a gene. The CDR3 has 17 amino acids. Germline CDR1 reads SGHVS; CDR2 reads FNYEAQ. The chain's CDR3 is CASSLDRLASGADTQYF. CDR3 coding DNA: TGTGCCAGCAGCTTAGACCGACTAGCGAGTGGCGCAGATACGCAGTATTTT. Full variable domain (outside the CDR3, taken from reference TRBV7-6 and TRBJ2-3): GAGVSQSPRYKVTKRGQDVALRCDPISGHVSLYWYRQALGQGPEFLTYFNYEAQQDKSGLPNDRFSAERPEGSISTLTIQRTEQRDSAMYRCASSLDRLASGADTQYFGPGTRLTVL.

This clone was observed once. This chain links TRBV10-3 with TRBJ2-5; perhaps TRBD1 as D (6 bases). This CDR3 contains 17 residues. In germline, CDR1 is ENHRY, CDR2 SYGVKD. V lost 2 bases to trimming and J lost 3 bases, with 19 bases between them. The CDR3 reads CAISEAGVITLKETQYF. CDR3 DNA sequence: TGTGCCATCAGTGAGGCAGGGGTGATTACCCTCAAAGAGACCCAGTACTTC.

The chain joins TRBV7-8 to TRBJ1-3; no definite D call. V lost 7 bases, J lost 4 bases, and 11 bases lay in between. This CDR3 spans 13 amino acids. The V gene's germline CDR1 is SGHVS and CDR2 FQNEAQ. This CDR3 reads CASTGIEGNTIYF. For the CDR3, the DNA is TGTGCCAGCACCGGAATCGAAGGAAACACCATATATTTT.

This chain joins TRBV12-5 and TRBJ2-2; the match to TRBD1 covers 8 bases. CDR1 is LGHNT, CDR2 FRNRAP, per germline. The CDR3 has 15 amino acids. Losses at the gene ends were 9 bases for V and 6 bases for J; bases not matched to a gene: 12. CDR3: CASRPSQGAAGELFF. For the CDR3, the DNA is TGTGCTAGCCGGCCCTCCCAGGGGGCTGCCGGGGAGCTGTTTTTT.

This rearrangement joins TRBV30 to TRBJ1-1, with 7 bases matching TRBD1. Germline V gene sequence: CDR1 GTSNPN, CDR2 SVGIG (reference sequence). The CDR3 has 11 amino acids. The V and J ends lost 0 bases and 12 bases, in that order; junction bases with no gene match: 4. CDR3 region: CAWSVQGRPFF. The CDR3 region has the DNA TGTGCCTGGAGTGTACAGGGGAGGCCTTTCTTT.

The rearrangement uses TRBV19 and TRBJ1-4; 8 bases are shared with TRBD1. The germline V gene has CDR1 LNHDA and CDR2 SQIVND (reference sequence). The length of the CDR3 is 15 residues. V was pared by 2 bases and J by 8 bases, with 7 bases of the junction left unmatched. The CDR3, as DNA: TGTGCCAGTAGTATAACCGGGACAGGAGCGGAAAAACTGTTTTTT. It specifies CASSITGTGAEKLFF.

The chain joins TRBV6-7 to TRBJ2-5; D gene uncertain. TRBV6-7 qualifies as an ORF whose function is uncertain. Trimming pared 4 bases from V and 2 bases from J, leaving 14 bases between. The CDR3 consists of 15 residues. The CDR3 sequence: CASSSHSWGQETQYF. In DNA, the CDR3 is TGTGCCAGCAGTTCCCATAGTTGGGGACAAGAGACCCAGTACTTC.

The DNA for the CDR3 is TGTGCCAGTAGGGTCGGGGAGAGGAACACCGGGGAGCTGTTTTTT. Its protein is CASRVGERNTGELFF. This chain links TRBV22-1 with TRBJ2-2; TRBD2 is taken as the D call from the table, unchecked against the DNA. TRBV22-1 is flagged as a pseudogene. The CDR3 loop spans 15 amino acids.

This clone was found once. This chain connects TRBV27 to TRBJ2-3; D tentatively fits TRBD1 or TRBD2 (6 bases each). Germline-derived CDR1 and CDR2 are MNHEY and SMNVEV (reference sequence). The V gene lost 7 bases and the J gene lost 4 bases, with 15 bases spanning the gap. This CDR3 has 14 residues. CDR3 loop: CASTPWGAADTQYF. The CDR3, as DNA: TGTGCCAGCACCCCCTGGGGGGCAGCAGATACGCAGTATTTT.

V gene TRBV7-1 combines with J gene TRBJ2-3; D ambiguous. TRBV7-1 is an ORF for which the function is uncertain. CDR3 length: 13 residues. V lost 5 bases and J 0 bases, leaving 6 bases between the germline ends. CDR3 in DNA: TGTGCCAGCAGCCCCCCTAGCACAGATACGCAGTATTTT. Protein product: CASSPPSTDTQYF.

This clone has a single count. The gene calls are TRBV7-6 and TRBJ2-2; D call uncertain. Trimming removed 1 base at V and 0 bases at J, with 9 bases between. The CDR3 length is 16 residues. CDR1 and CDR2 (germline): SGHVS, FNYEAQ. Written as DNA, the CDR3 is TGTGCCAGCAGCTTAGTTGCAACCGCGAACACCGGGGAGCTGTTTTTT. Translating it yields CASSLVATANTGELFF.

In this sample, this clone turned up once. The chain couples TRBV11-3 to TRBJ2-1; D call uncertain. CDR1 and CDR2 (germline): SGHNT, YENEEA. Trimming removed 0 bases from V and 6 bases from J, with 12 bases in between. CDR3 length: 15 amino acids. The CDR3 protein is CASSLDLGSFNEQFF. DNA of the CDR3: TGTGCCAGCAGCTTAGATCTAGGTTCTTTCAATGAGCAGTTCTTC.

This chain joins TRBV5-1 and TRBJ2-2; D gene ambiguous. The CDR3 has 15 residues. The V gene's germline CDR1 is SGHRS and CDR2 YFSETQ. Trimming cost V 0 bases and J 3 bases, with 9 bases left between them. CDR3 sequence reads: CASSLGGWDTGELFF. The CDR3 DNA reads as TGCGCCAGCAGCTTGGGCGGATGGGACACCGGGGAGCTGTTTTTT. Complete variable domain (other parts from reference TRBV5-1 and TRBJ2-2): KAGVTQTPRYLIKTRGQQVTLSCSPISGHRSVSWYQQTPGQGLQFLFEYFSETQRNKGNFPGRFSGRQFSNSRSEMNVSTLELGDSALYLCASSLGGWDTGELFFGEGSRLTVL.

The CDR3 reads CASSPGTAYSNQPQHF. The CDR3 DNA follows: TGTGCCAGTAGTCCGGGGACAGCTTATAGCAATCAGCCCCAGCATTTT. The rearrangement joins TRBV19 to TRBJ1-5, with 7 bases matching TRBD1. This CDR3 spans 16 amino acids. Germline loops: CDR1 LNHDA, CDR2 SQIVND (reference sequence). The ends lost 5 bases at V and 0 bases at J; junction bases unmatched: 7.

This clone was seen more than once but under ten times. The chain joins TRBV11-3 to TRBJ2-1; D gene uncertain. Germline values: CDR1 SGHNT, CDR2 YENEEA. V was pared by 4 bases and J by 5 bases, with 12 bases between. This CDR3 has 14 residues. This CDR3 reads CASSSVGLNNEQFF. CDR3 bases: TGTGCCAGCAGCTCCGTGGGGTTAAACAATGAGCAGTTCTTC.

In its sample, this clone was seen once. This chain joins TRBV15 and TRBJ1-2; the match to TRBD1 covers 7 bases. The CDR3 is made up of 18 amino acids. Germline V gives CDR1 LNHNV, CDR2 YYDKDF (reference sequence). Trimming took 0 bases from V and 5 from J; bases not matched to a gene: 15. The CDR3 region is CATSRDEERGREAYGYTF. The CDR3 region has the DNA TGTGCCACCAGCAGAGATGAGGAGAGGGGGCGCGAGGCTTATGGCTACACCTTC.

The rearrangement links TRBV19 to TRBJ1-4, with a possible D match to TRBD1 (5 bases). The V end was cut by 5 bases, the J end by 8 bases, with 15 bases between. This CDR3 region has 14 residues. Germline V CDR1 and CDR2: LNHDA, SQIVND (reference sequence). CDR3: CASSPGLMSEKLFF. DNA for the CDR3: TGTGCCAGTAGTCCGGGACTCATGAGCGAAAAACTGTTTTTT.

J is TRBJ2-3 and V is TRBV5-1; D remains unclear. Trimming left V 7 bases short and J 2 bases short, with 17 bases between. The CDR3 runs 15 residues. CDR1 SGHRS and CDR2 YFSETQ come from the germline V gene. DNA of the CDR3: TGCGCCAGCTCCTGGACGGTAGGGAACACAGATACGCAGTATTTT. Protein product: CASSWTVGNTDTQYF. Variable domain in full (rest from reference TRBV5-1 and TRBJ2-3): KAGVTQTPRYLIKTRGQQVTLSCSPISGHRSVSWYQQTPGQGLQFLFEYFSETQRNKGNFPGRFSGRQFSNSRSEMNVSTLELGDSALYLCASSWTVGNTDTQYFGPGTRLTVL.

The chain recombines TRBV6-8 with TRBJ2-7, with a possible D match to TRBD2 (5 bases). The CDR3 loop spans 13 amino acids. The V and J ends lost 8 bases and 2 bases respectively, with 13 bases between them. Germline V gene data show CDR1 as MNHGY and CDR2 as SAAAGT. This CDR3 is CASGLSGPYEQYF. CDR3 DNA: TGTGCCAGCGGACTCAGTGGCCCCTACGAGCAGTACTTC.

The rearrangement uses TRBV11-3 and TRBJ1-3; D is unclear. CDR3 size: 17 residues. The germline V gene has CDR1 SGHNT and CDR2 YENEEA. Trimming left V 5 bases short and J 0 bases short, with 17 bases between. The CDR3: CASSPPSSAYSGNTIYF. CDR3 sequence (DNA): TGTGCCAGCAGCCCGCCCAGTAGCGCGTACTCTGGAAACACCATATATTTT. Full variable domain (outside the CDR3, taken from reference TRBV11-3 and TRBJ1-3): EAGVVQSPRYKIIEKKQPVAFWCNPISGHNTLYWYLQNLGQGPELLIRYENEEAVDDSQLPKDRFSAERLKGVDSTLKIQPAELGDSAVYLCASSPPSSAYSGNTIYFGEGSWLTVV.

This chain connects TRBV6-8 to TRBJ2-7; possible D gene TRBD1, 6 bases. V gave up 1 base and J gave up 3 bases, with 10 bases separating them. There are 14 residues in the CDR3. Germline lookup yields CDR1 MNHGY and CDR2 SAAAGT. In nucleotides, the CDR3 is TGTGCCAGCAGTTACTTGGACAGAATCTACGAGCAGTACTTC. Encoded protein: CASSYLDRIYEQYF.

J is TRBJ2-1 and V is TRBV19, with 7 bases fitting TRBD2. The ends lost 9 bases at V and 2 bases at J; junction bases unmatched: 4. The CDR3 consists of 13 residues. CDR1 is LNHDA and CDR2 is SQIVND in the germline V gene (reference sequence). The CDR3 nucleotides read TGTGCCAGCAGCGGGATTCCCTACAATGAGCAGTTCTTC. Translating gives CASSGIPYNEQFF. Using reference TRBV19 and TRBJ2-1 for the parts outside the CDR3, the full variable domain is DGGITQSPKYLFRKEGQNVTLSCEQNLNHDAMYWYRQDPGQGLRLIYYSQIVNDFQKGDIAEGYSVSREKKESFPLTVTSAQKNPTAFYLCASSGIPYNEQFFGPGTRLTVL.

The rearrangement links TRBV18 to TRBJ1-1; D ambiguous. The germline V gene encodes CDR1 KGHSH and CDR2 LQKENI. The CDR3 spans 15 residues. V was clipped by 3 bases and J by 4 bases, with 15 bases between them. In DNA, the CDR3 is TGTGCCAGCTCACCCACAATCGGGCCCGCCACTGAAGCTTTCTTT. It is translated as CASSPTIGPATEAFF.

The chain employs TRBV1 and TRBJ2-1; TRBD1, the table's D call, was not compared with the DNA. TRBV1 corresponds to a pseudogene. The CDR3 is 17 residues long. The CDR3 nucleotides read TGCGCCAGCAGCCAAGGCCCCAGGACAGGCGGTTACAATGAGCAGTTCTTC. Amino acids: CASSQGPRTGGYNEQFF.

In the case of this clone: An uncertain or unread base leads to its residue being written X. For the CDR3, the DNA is TGCGCCAGCAGCTTTCTCAYGGGACGGACCAACTATGGCTACACCTTC. Translating gives CASSFLXGRTNYGYTF. This sequence joins TRBV5-1 and TRBJ1-2, with a possible D match to TRBD1 (5 bases). This CDR3 comprises 16 residues. With 2 bases removed from V and 2 bases from J, the gap between germline ends came to 16 bases. Germline CDR1 SGHRS, CDR2 YFSETQ.

This clone was recorded only once. The chain has TRBV5-1 and TRBJ1-3, with a tentative D call TRBD1 (5 bases). CDR3 length: 18 amino acids. Germline CDR1 SGHRS, CDR2 YFSETQ. The V end was cut by 2 bases, the J end by 1 base, with 19 bases between. The CDR3 loop is CASSFDWKYQGSGNTIYF. As DNA, the CDR3 is TGCGCCAGCAGCTTCGATTGGAAGTACCAGGGATCTGGAAACACCATATATTTT.

V gene TRBV5-1 combines with J gene TRBJ1-6; 9 bases line up with TRBD1. After removal of 3 bases from V and 10 bases from J, the junction contained 5 bases not matched to a gene. Germline V CDR1 and CDR2: SGHRS, YFSETQ. The CDR3 runs 14 residues. The CDR3 loop reads CASSWGQGQSPLHF. CDR3 bases: TGCGCCAGCAGCTGGGGACAGGGACAGTCACCCCTCCACTTT. The complete variable domain, with remaining parts taken from reference TRBV5-1 and TRBJ1-6, reads KAGVTQTPRYLIKTRGQQVTLSCSPISGHRSVSWYQQTPGQGLQFLFEYFSETQRNKGNFPGRFSGRQFSNSRSEMNVSTLELGDSALYLCASSWGQGQSPLHFGNGTRLTVT.

In its sample, this clone was seen once. The chain has TRBV6-8 and TRBJ2-7, with 8 bases that match TRBD2. CDR3 size: 15 residues. Germline-derived CDR1 and CDR2 are MNHGY and SAAAGT. Trimming at V came to 5 bases and at J to 0 bases, leaving 6 bases not matched to a gene. The CDR3 reads CASSTGGAFSYEQYV. For the CDR3, the DNA is TGTGCCAGCAGTACCGGGGGGGCTTTCTCCTACGAGCAGTACGTC.

This clone was detected only a few times. CDR3 sequence (DNA): TGTGCCAGCAGTTACTGGGGAGGGGAGCTGTTTTTT. This translates into CASSYWGGELFF. The chain uses TRBV6-8 and TRBJ2-2; D is unclear. The CDR3 totals 12 residues. Germline V gene data show CDR1 as MNHGY and CDR2 as SAAAGT. The V gene lost 1 base and the J gene lost 8 bases, with 5 bases spanning the gap.